The next 29 T cell receptor beta chains were all read from a single sample in a study of cytomegalovirus exposure and HLA in healthy donors. A multiplex PCR was run with 60 Vbeta primers and 13 Jbeta primers. Profiling relied on immunoSEQ multiplex PCR, and the TCRdb table lists in-frame clones only, not all of them. The sample holds 95,000 to 110,000 clones; around three quarters are singletons and the top ten take more than 4%. The sample consisted of PBMCs. The receptors stem from a male donor in good health and CMV-seronegative.

The V gene is TRBV6-6, the J gene TRBJ1-1, with TRBD1 as a possible D gene (6 bases). CDR3 length: 13 residues. Per germline, CDR1 MNHNY and CDR2 SVGAGI (reference sequence). The germline V and J ends were trimmed by 6 bases and 3 bases, with 11 bases remaining between them. The CDR3 is CASRPSGDTEAFF. DNA of the CDR3: TGTGCCAGCAGACCCTCAGGGGACACTGAAGCTTTCTTT.

The table lists this clone with a few counts. DNA of the CDR3: TGCGCCAGCAGTGGGGACAGGCAGATGAGAGATACGCAGTATTTT. It encodes CASSGDRQMRDTQYF. The chain combines TRBV10-2 with TRBJ2-3, with TRBD1 matching over 8 bases. Germline CDR1 WSHSY, CDR2 SAAADI. This CDR3 has 15 amino acids. J lost 5 bases, V lost 4 bases, and 8 bases had no gene match.

The gene calls are TRBV10-2 and TRBJ2-7; unclear D gene. V dropped 6 bases and J dropped 4 bases, with 7 bases sitting between them. CDR3 size: 11 residues. Looked up from germline, CDR1 is WSHSY and CDR2 is SAAADI. The CDR3 here is CASSPTYEQYF. The CDR3 nucleotides read TGCGCCAGCAGCCCTACTTACGAGCAGTACTTC.

V usage is TRBV6-4 and J usage is TRBJ1-5; 7 bases map to TRBD1. CDR1 is MRHNA and CDR2 is SNTAGT in the germline V gene. The CDR3 contains 15 residues. Trimming took 4 bases from V and 4 from J; bases not matched to a gene: 7. The CDR3 DNA follows: TGTGCCAGCAGTGTCCAGGGGGGACGTAATCAGCCCCAGCATTTT. It codes for CASSVQGGRNQPQHF.

The V and J genes are TRBV5-5 and TRBJ1-2; 7 bases are shared with TRBD1. The CDR3 consists of 15 residues. With 0 bases clipped from V and 2 bases from J, the junction kept 4 bases outside the gene matches. The germline gives CDR1 SGHKS, CDR2 YYEKEE (reference sequence). This CDR3 is CASSLEGAGNYGYTF. The CDR3 DNA is TGTGCCAGCAGCTTGGAGGGGGCGGGGAACTATGGCTACACCTTC.

The chain carries TRBV7-8 and TRBJ1-5; unclear D gene. Germline assignment: CDR1 SGHVS and CDR2 FQNEAQ. The CDR3 contains 14 residues. Trimming took off 2 bases at V and 6 bases at J, with 11 bases between the two ends. For the CDR3, the DNA is TGTGCCAGCAGCTTAAGCCGAATGTCTCAGCCCCAGCATTTT. As protein: CASSLSRMSQPQHF.

The J gene is TRBJ1-6, the V gene TRBV5-1; 7 bases agree with TRBD1. Trimming removed 2 bases from V and 10 bases from J; junction bases left unmatched: 9. Germline values: CDR1 SGHRS, CDR2 YFSETQ. The CDR3 runs to 15 residues. The CDR3, as DNA: TGCGCCAGCAGCTTTTCCTCAGGGGGACGGTCACCCCTCCACTTT. Amino acids: CASSFSSGGRSPLHF. The whole variable domain, remainder taken from reference TRBV5-1 and TRBJ1-6, is KAGVTQTPRYLIKTRGQQVTLSCSPISGHRSVSWYQQTPGQGLQFLFEYFSETQRNKGNFPGRFSGRQFSNSRSEMNVSTLELGDSALYLCASSFSSGGRSPLHFGNGTRLTVT.

This chain joins TRBV7-8 and TRBJ1-3; no firm D call. The germline CDR1 and CDR2 sequences are SGHVS and FQNEAQ. V lost 6 bases to trimming and J lost 0 bases, with 12 bases between them. This CDR3 is 15 amino acids long. CDR3 bases: TGTGCCAGCAGTCCCGCGGGATTCTCTGGAAACACCATATATTTT. Encoded protein: CASSPAGFSGNTIYF.

In this sample, this clone turned up once. The CDR3 nucleotides are TGCGCCAGCAGGAGGGGGGCACTAGCGGGTCTCCGAGGAAAAACAGATACGCAGTATTTT. Translation: CASRRGALAGLRGKTDTQYF. The chain employs TRBV10-2 and TRBJ2-3; 9 bases fit TRBD2. Trimming removed 6 bases from V and 3 bases from J; junction bases left unmatched: 22. In germline, CDR1 is WSHSY, CDR2 SAAADI. The CDR3 extends over 20 amino acids.

V usage is TRBV30 and J usage is TRBJ2-5, with D perhaps TRBD1 (5 bases). This CDR3 has 15 amino acids. Germline V gene lookup returns CDR1 GTSNPN and CDR2 SVGIG (reference sequence). Trimming removed 3 bases from V and 3 bases from J, with 17 bases in between. The CDR3 bases are TGTGCCTGGAGCCCCCCCGGACACTGGGAAGAGACCCAGTACTTC. This translates into CAWSPPGHWEETQYF.

This clone occurred once. The CDR3 loop reads CASSLVAGGFSEQYF. CDR3 bases: TGCGCCAGCAGCTTGGTTGCGGGAGGGTTCTCCGAGCAGTACTTC. This sequence joins TRBV5-1 and TRBJ2-7; 9 nucleotides match TRBD2. Germline CDR1 and CDR2: SGHRS and YFSETQ. CDR3 size: 15 residues. With 0 bases clipped from V and 6 bases from J, the junction kept 7 bases outside the gene matches.

This clone has just a few counts. This chain joins TRBV6-5 and TRBJ2-1; the match to TRBD1 covers 7 bases. The CDR3 extends over 15 amino acids. The germline CDR1 and CDR2 sequences are MNHEY and SVGAGI. The V and J ends lost 4 bases and 5 bases, in that order; junction bases with no gene match: 8. The DNA of the CDR3 is TGTGCCAGCAGTTTGACCGGGACAGCAAACAATGAGCAGTTCTTC. This gives the protein CASSLTGTANNEQFF.

The chain employs TRBV21-1 and TRBJ2-7; the tabulated D call, TRBD2, remains unverified against the DNA. TRBV21-1 represents a pseudogene. The CDR3 totals 12 residues. The CDR3 bases are TGTGCCAGCAGCAAAGAGGAACCAGAGCGGGTCTTC. This sequence encodes CASSKEEPERVF.

The J gene is TRBJ1-3, the V gene TRBV18; D might be TRBD1 (5 bases). This CDR3 region has 14 residues. With 1 base removed from V and 1 base from J, the gap between germline ends came to 5 bases. Germline assignment: CDR1 KGHSH and CDR2 LQKENI. CDR3 DNA sequence: TGTGCCAGCTCACCACAGGGGTCTGGAAACACCATATATTTT. Translating gives CASSPQGSGNTIYF.

V gene TRBV9 combines with J gene TRBJ2-7; D uncertain. This CDR3 is built from 14 residues. Germline V gene data show CDR1 as SGDLS and CDR2 as YYNGEE. V was trimmed by 4 bases and J by 0 bases, leaving 11 bases between them. CDR3 sequence: CASSRRRDSYEQYF. CDR3 nucleotide sequence: TGTGCCAGCAGCCGGAGACGCGACTCCTACGAGCAGTACTTC.

This clone was detected a few times. The chain recombines TRBV11-1 with TRBJ1-4; 7 positions match TRBD1. Germline CDR1 is SGHAT and CDR2 is FQDESV (reference sequence). Trimming cost V 5 bases and J 6 bases; bases outside gene matches: 9. The CDR3 spans 15 residues. CDR3 nucleotides: TGTGCCAGCAGCCCGCCGGGACAGCGGGATGAAAAACTGTTTTTT. Its protein product is CASSPPGQRDEKLFF.

V is TRBV28 and J is TRBJ2-5; 11 nucleotides match TRBD2. CDR3 size: 15 residues. CDR1 is MDHEN and CDR2 is SYDVKM in the germline V gene. The V gene end was trimmed by 8 bases and the J gene end by 2 bases; junction bases not matched to a gene: 7. CDR3 nucleotide sequence: TGTGCCAGCTACTTAGGGACTAGCGGACAAGAGACCCAGTACTTC. As protein: CASYLGTSGQETQYF. The variable domain in full, completed from reference TRBV28 and TRBJ2-5, reads DVKVTQSSRYLVKRTGEKVFLECVQDMDHENMFWYRQDPGLGLRLIYFSYDVKMKEKGDIPEGYSVSREKKERFSLILESASTNQTSMYLCASYLGTSGQETQYFGPGTRLLVL.

The rearrangement uses TRBV7-6 and TRBJ2-7, with D perhaps TRBD1 (6 bases). Germline CDR1 is SGHVS and CDR2 is FNYEAQ. The length of the CDR3 is 14 residues. The V and J ends lost 4 bases and 4 bases respectively, with 14 bases between them. CDR3 amino acids: CASSYTGQGYEQYF. In nucleotides, the CDR3 is TGTGCCAGCAGCTATACAGGGCAAGGATACGAGCAGTACTTC.

This chain uses TRBV2 with TRBJ2-2; no clear D gene. With 5 bases removed from V and 8 bases from J, the gap between germline ends came to 12 bases. CDR1 and CDR2 from the germline V gene are SNHLY and FYNNEI. The CDR3 loop spans 13 amino acids. This CDR3 is CASSPMARGELFF. The CDR3, as DNA: TGTGCCAGCAGTCCCATGGCGCGGGGGGAGCTGTTTTTT.

V usage is TRBV5-1 and J usage is TRBJ2-1; D may be TRBD1 (6 bases). This CDR3 region has 14 residues. Trimming stripped 0 bases from V and 9 bases from J, with 13 bases between. Germline values: CDR1 SGHRS, CDR2 YFSETQ. DNA for the CDR3: TGCGCCAGCAGCTTGGGGCAGCCCAGGGGTGAGCAGTTCTTC. Translated, it gives CASSLGQPRGEQFF.

This clone was detected once. The J gene is TRBJ1-2, the V gene TRBV9, with 7 nucleotides matching TRBD1. CDR1 and CDR2 from the germline V gene are SGDLS and YYNGEE. CDR3 size: 16 residues. J gave up 3 bases and V 3 bases, and 11 bases lay outside the gene matches. The CDR3: CASSAVGQALHYGYTF. The CDR3 DNA is TGTGCCAGCAGCGCCGTAGGACAGGCCCTTCACTATGGCTACACCTTC.

The J gene is TRBJ2-3, the V gene TRBV9; no clear D. Germline-derived CDR1 and CDR2 are SGDLS and YYNGEE. V lost 7 bases to trimming and J lost 0 bases, with 12 bases between them. The CDR3 loop spans 14 amino acids. DNA of the CDR3: TGTGCCAGCTCGACTCAGCCCAGCACAGATACGCAGTATTTT. Its protein product is CASSTQPSTDTQYF. The variable domain in full, with the rest retrieved from reference TRBV9 and TRBJ2-3, is DSGVTQTPKHLITATGQRVTLRCSPRSGDLSVYWYQQSLDQGLQFLIQYYNGEERAKGNILERFSAQQFPDLHSELNLSSLELGDSALYFCASSTQPSTDTQYFGPGTRLTVL.

The chain is built from TRBV27 and TRBJ2-5; D not resolved. The assigned J gene may be wrong: the sequence end matches TRBJ2-7 better. CDR3 length equals 11 residues. Germline values: CDR1 MNHEY, CDR2 SMNVEV (reference sequence). As DNA, the CDR3 is TGTGCCAGCAGTTCCTCCAGCGAGCAGTACTTC. This codes for CASSSSSEQYF.

This clone turned up a few times. The chain employs TRBV5-1 and TRBJ1-4; 8 bases line up with TRBD1. The CDR3 spans 15 residues. The ends lost 0 bases at V and 7 bases at J; junction bases unmatched: 5. Germline V gene lookup returns CDR1 SGHRS and CDR2 YFSETQ. In nucleotides, the CDR3 is TGCGCCAGCAGCTTGGGACAGGGGTCGAGTGAAAAACTGTTTTTT. Its translation is CASSLGQGSSEKLFF.

The V gene is TRBV27, the J gene TRBJ2-7, with D unresolved. Germline lookup yields CDR1 MNHEY and CDR2 SMNVEV (reference sequence). Deletions cut 6 bases from V and 0 bases from J, with 9 bases between. This CDR3 comprises 13 residues. The DNA of the CDR3 is TGTGCCAGCAGCTTGTCCCTCTCCTACGAGCAGTACTTC. As protein: CASSLSLSYEQYF.

This clone was detected a few times. The chain combines TRBV25-1 with TRBJ1-1, with 9 bases that match TRBD1. With V trimmed by 3 bases and J by 5 bases, 4 bases remained unmatched. Germline V gene lookup returns CDR1 MGHDK and CDR2 SYGVNS. This CDR3 has 14 amino acids. The CDR3 sequence is CASSDNRGRTEAFF. CDR3 nucleotides: TGTGCCAGCAGTGATAACAGGGGGCGAACTGAAGCTTTCTTT.

The genes are TRBV29-1 and TRBJ1-2, with a weak D call TRBD1 (5 bases). V gave up 4 bases and J gave up 1 base, with 10 bases separating them. Germline V gives CDR1 SQVTM, CDR2 ANQGSEA. This CDR3 is built from 13 residues. This CDR3 is CSVAGLHNYGYTF. DNA for the CDR3: TGCAGCGTTGCAGGGCTGCATAACTATGGCTACACCTTC.

The chain uses TRBV29-1 and TRBJ1-1; TRBD1 agrees at 10 bases. This CDR3 region has 14 residues. CDR1 is SQVTM, CDR2 ANQGSEA, per germline. Trimming at V came to 4 bases and at J to 0 bases, leaving 2 bases not matched to a gene. The CDR3 DNA sequence: TGCAGCGTTGCCGGGACAGGGGTGAACACTGAAGCTTTCTTT. It is translated as CSVAGTGVNTEAFF.

The chain uses TRBV4-1 and TRBJ1-4; D perhaps matches TRBD1 (6 bases). From germline, CDR1 is MGHRA and CDR2 YSYEKL. V was pared by 4 bases and J by 7 bases, with 10 bases between. The CDR3 extends over 13 amino acids. CDR3 in DNA: TGCGCCAGCAGCCTTACAGGGTTTGAAAAACTGTTTTTT. As protein: CASSLTGFEKLFF.